The sequence of this TCR beta chain was determined in a study of blood T cell repertoires in COVID-19. The CDR3 covers 14 residues. Germline V gene sequence: CDR1 GTSNPN, CDR2 SVGIG (reference sequence). Trimming at V came to 4 bases and at J to 4 bases, leaving 10 bases not matched to a gene. This table comes from immunoSEQ multiplex PCR, and its TCRdb copy is limited to in-frame clones, with some not included. There are tens of thousands of clones in the sample; approximately 86% occur only once, and approximately 28% lies in the top ten. The sequence was obtained from a woman older than 75 with acute or convalescent COVID-19. What was sequenced was peripheral blood. The chain links TRBV30 to TRBJ2-7, with 7 bases aligning to TRBD1. For the CDR3, the DNA is TGTGCCTGGACCTCGCCCCGCAGGGGGTACGAGCAGTACTTC. Protein sequence: CAWTSPRRGYEQYF.